A selection of T cell receptor beta chains follows, all from one sample in a study of response to subunit inactivated influenza vaccine. TCRdb itself ran the RT-PCR reads through MiXCR, one entry per CDR3 protein. Of more than 200,000 distinct CDR3 sequences listed, 12% are singletons. Sequenced material: non-naive T cells sorted from PBMCs, taken 14 to 15 days before vaccination. The receptors here all came from a man aged 50 to 59 who received an inactivated influenza vaccine. Each CDR3 is given with its conserved first and last residue. The D gene is left open where the match is weak. Clone size is shown for a subset of rows, as once, few, many or a class of expanded clone.

TRBJ2-1 TRBV9 TRBD2 few CASSVDLGTSVNEQFF TGTGCCAGCAGCGTAGATCTCGGGACTAGCGTTAATGAGCAGTTCTTC
TRBJ2-4 TRBV28 TRBD1 . CASSPRTGQGGGNIQYF TGTGCCAGCAGTCCCCGGACCGGACAGGGGGGGGGGAACATTCAGTACTTC
TRBJ2-5 TRBV7-7 . few CASSLRQQETHYF TGTGCTAGCAGCTTGAGACAGCAAGAGACCCATTACTTC
TRBJ2-3 TRBV5-8 TRBD2 . CASSFGTSGEDTQYF TGTGCCAGCAGTTTTGGGACTAGCGGAGAAGATACGCAGTATTTT
TRBJ2-3 TRBV20-1 . many CSARHMDTQYF TGCAGTGCGAGACACATGGATACGCAGTATTTT
TRBJ1-2 TRBV6-2/TRBV6-3 . few CASSPGLWGYTF TGTGCCAGCAGCCCCGGATTGTGGGGCTACACCTTC
TRBJ2-1 TRBV2 . many CASSISGFSYNEQFF TGTGCCAGCAGTATTAGCGGATTCTCCTACAATGAGCAGTTCTTC
TRBJ2-7 TRBV28 TRBD2 . CASSSGPGLGSYEYEQYF TGTGCCAGCAGTTCAGGGCCGGGACTAGGAAGTTATGAGTACGAGCAGTACTTC
TRBJ2-1 TRBV28 TRBD2 . CASSPGLAGANEQFF TGTGCCAGCAGTCCTGGACTAGCGGGAGCTAATGAGCAGTTCTTC
TRBJ1-2 TRBV6-1 TRBD1 . CASSDQGAGGYTF TGTGCCAGCAGTGACCAGGGGGCAGGGGGCTACACCTTC
TRBJ1-5 TRBV4-1 TRBD1 few CASSARGQGFHQPQHF TGCGCCAGCAGCGCGAGGGGGCAGGGGTTTCATCAGCCCCAGCATTTT
TRBJ2-5 TRBV15 TRBD2 . CATSRDSGGQGETQYF TGTGCCACCAGCAGAGACAGCGGGGGGCAGGGAGAGACCCAGTACTTC
TRBJ2-7 TRBV28 . many CASSSDYEQYF TGTGCCAGCAGTTCGGACTACGAGCAGTACTTC
TRBJ2-2 TRBV7-9 . many CASSPSGVSGELFF TGTGCCAGCAGCCCCAGTGGGGTTTCCGGGGAGCTGTTTTTT
TRBJ1-1 TRBV4-2 TRBD1 few CASSRQGLGTEAFF TGTGCCAGCAGCAGACAGGGTCTGGGCACTGAAGCTTTCTTT
TRBJ1-1 TRBV14 . . CASSVGRGTEAFF TGTGCCAGCAGCGTGGGGCGAGGCACTGAAGCTTTCTTT
TRBJ1-1 TRBV19 . few CASKAKLNTEAFF TGTGCCAGTAAAGCGAAATTGAACACTGAAGCTTTCTTT
TRBJ2-7 TRBV28 TRBD1 many CASSSGTEGRYEQYF TGTGCCAGCAGTTCTGGGACAGAGGGACGCTACGAGCAGTACTTC
TRBJ2-5 TRBV14 . few CASSQLGTEETQYF TGTGCCAGCAGCCAACTGGGTACCGAAGAGACCCAGTACTTC
TRBJ2-7 TRBV28 . . CASSPPDSYAYEQYF TGTGCCAGCAGTCCCCCGGACAGTTACGCCTACGAGCAGTACTTC
TRBJ2-5 TRBV11-2 . few CASSFLLVSGETQYF TGTGCCAGCAGCTTCCTTCTAGTTTCAGGAGAGACCCAGTACTTC
TRBJ2-3 TRBV24-1 . few CATGTSPTDTQYF TGTGCCACGGGGACTTCCCCCACAGATACGCAGTATTTT
TRBJ1-1 TRBV12-3/TRBV12-4 . . CASSSRLVAFF TGTGCCAGCAGTTCTAGGTTGGTCGCTTTCTTT
TRBJ2-5 TRBV5-1 TRBD1 many CASSPGQVQETQYF TGCGCCAGCAGCCCCGGACAGGTCCAAGAGACCCAGTACTTC
TRBJ2-2 TRBV28 . many CASSFPRAAGELFF TGTGCCAGCAGTTTCCCCAGGGCCGCCGGGGAGCTGTTTTTT
TRBJ2-7 TRBV28 . many CASSRTAEQYF TGTGCCAGCAGTAGGACAGCAGAGCAGTACTTC
TRBJ1-3 TRBV12-3/TRBV12-4 . few CASRSAGNTIYF TGTGCCAGCAGGTCAGCTGGAAACACCATATATTTT
TRBJ2-3 TRBV15 . few CATSQRGRVDTQYF TGTGCCACCAGCCAGAGAGGGCGGGTCGACACGCAGTATTTT
TRBJ2-6 TRBV6-1 . . CASSEARGSPGANVLTF TGTGCCAGCAGTGAAGCGCGGGGCTCTCCTGGGGCCAACGTCCTGACTTTC
TRBJ1-2 TRBV20-1 TRBD1 few CSARETGGYGYTF TGCAGTGCTAGAGAGACAGGGGGGTATGGCTACACCTTC
TRBJ2-7 TRBV20-1 TRBD2 . CSASFWGGEEQYF TGCAGTGCTAGCTTTTGGGGGGGAGAGGAGCAGTACTTC
TRBJ2-7 TRBV27 TRBD1 few CASGRDRIHEQYF TGTGCCAGCGGCCGGGACAGAATCCACGAGCAGTACTTC
TRBJ2-1 TRBV20-1 TRBD1 . CSAGKTGAVEQFF TGCAGTGCCGGAAAGACAGGGGCGGTTGAGCAGTTCTTC
TRBJ2-5 TRBV7-9 . few CASSLVTGTSKTQYF TGTGCCAGCAGCTTAGTGACAGGTACTTCGAAGACCCAGTACTTC
TRBJ1-1 TRBV9 . . CASSGRTGNTEAFF TGTGCCAGCAGCGGACGGACGGGGAACACTGAAGCTTTCTTT
TRBJ1-6 TRBV3-1 . many CASSQGFAPLHF TGTGCCAGCAGCCAAGGCTTCGCACCCCTCCACTTT
TRBJ1-6 TRBV12-3/TRBV12-4 TRBD1 . CASTLTGGEGSPLHF TGTGCCAGCACCCTGACAGGGGGCGAGGGATCACCCCTCCACTTT
TRBJ1-1 TRBV6-6 TRBD1 many CASRGQANTEAFF TGTGCCAGCAGGGGACAGGCGAACACTGAAGCTTTCTTT
TRBJ1-6 TRBV20-1 . . CCARDQTPGMVGSPLHF TGCTGTGCTAGAGACCAAACCCCCGGCATGGTTGGTTCACCCCTCCACTTT
TRBJ2-6 TRBV19 . . CASSIPGSGANVLTF TGTGCCAGTAGTATTCCCGGGTCTGGGGCCAACGTCCTGACTTTC
TRBJ1-2 TRBV10-3 TRBD1 many CAISEVLFAGQKDYGYTF TGTGCCATCAGTGAGGTCCTGTTTGCGGGACAGAAAGATTATGGCTACACCTTC
TRBJ2-1 TRBV5-6 TRBD2 . CASQIRGVSYNEQFF TGTGCCAGCCAAATTCGGGGGGTCTCCTACAATGAGCAGTTCTTC
TRBJ2-1 TRBV6-1 . . CASTVGGSYNEQFF TGTGCCAGCACGGTGGGGGGATCCTACAATGAGCAGTTCTTC
TRBJ2-6 TRBV28 . . CASITAGSDSGANVLTF TGTGCCAGCATCACGGCAGGGTCGGACTCTGGGGCCAACGTCCTGACTTTC
TRBJ2-6 TRBV7-2 TRBD2 once CASTTVSGPSGANVLTF TGTGCCAGCACCACGGTTAGCGGGCCCTCTGGGGCCAACGTCCTGACTTTC
TRBJ1-2 TRBV5-1 . . CASSLADSEAGYTF TGCGCCAGCAGCTTGGCGGACAGTGAGGCTGGCTACACCTTC
TRBJ2-5 TRBV5-1 . few CASSSNGDPTETQYF TGCGCCAGCAGCTCAAACGGGGACCCAACCGAGACCCAGTACTTC
TRBJ1-1 TRBV5-6 . . CASTPIFGSDTEAFF TGTGCCAGCACTCCGATCTTCGGGAGTGACACTGAAGCTTTCTTT
TRBJ1-6 TRBV2 . . CASIPTRYNSPLHF TGTGCCAGCATCCCCACCAGATATAATTCACCCCTCCACTTT
TRBJ1-5 TRBV20-1 . . CSARLGIFQPQHF TGCAGTGCTAGATTAGGGATATTTCAGCCCCAGCATTTT
TRBJ2-1 TRBV28 TRBD1 few CASSRPGQGYNEQFF TGTGCCAGCAGTCGTCCGGGACAGGGTTACAATGAGCAGTTCTTC
TRBJ2-1 TRBV3-1 TRBD2 . CASSPGSGGADEQFF TGTGCCAGCAGCCCCGGAAGCGGGGGGGCCGATGAGCAGTTCTTC
TRBJ2-5 TRBV6-1 TRBD2 few CASRAGGQPGETQYF TGTGCCAGCAGAGCGGGGGGGCAACCCGGAGAGACCCAGTACTTC
TRBJ2-1 TRBV5-6 . many CASSLGRAEQFF TGTGCCAGCAGCTTGGGCAGGGCCGAGCAGTTCTTC
TRBJ1-1 TRBV12-3/TRBV12-4 . . CASHPGRRRGFSPGFTEAFF TGTGCCAGCCACCCGGGGAGGAGAAGAGGCTTCTCCCCAGGATTCACTGAAGCTTTCTTT
TRBJ2-1 TRBV19 TRBD2 few CASRPGGGGSNEQFF TGTGCCAGTAGGCCCGGTGGCGGGGGGTCGAATGAGCAGTTCTTC
TRBJ2-5 TRBV7-6 . few CASSLISRDLKTQYF TGTGCCAGCAGCTTAATTAGCCGGGACCTGAAGACCCAGTACTTC